The clone carrying this T cell receptor (beta chain) has ten or more counts. This entry is derived from a study of T cells in Graves' hyperthyroidism and ophthalmopathy. The CDR3 regions of TCR beta were amplified from RNA transcripts. RT-PCR in the first round (using the HTBI primer set) targeted the TCR CDR3. TCRdb independently ran MiXCR on the multiplex PCR reads; one entry per CDR3 protein. Of 100,000 to 130,000 distinct CDR3 sequences in the sample, 15% to 20% were seen once. Trimming cost V 3 bases and J 0 bases, with 12 bases left between them. CDR1 and CDR2 from the germline V gene are KGHSH and LQKENI. The CDR3 totals 15 residues.

The sample comprised blood. The origin of this receptor is a woman aged 50 to 60 with Graves' hyperthyroidism. The chain links TRBV18 to TRBJ2-7; D is perhaps TRBD2 (5 bases). Here the CDR3 DNA reads TGTGCCAGCTCACCGAACCGGGATACCTCCTACGAGCAGTACTTC. Protein product: CASSPNRDTSYEQYF.